The entry that follows covers one T cell receptor (beta chain) sequence. Its antigen remains unidentified. These data come from a study of OX40 agonist ivuxolimab in advanced cancers. Overall study context: Across the patients, intravenous ivuxolimab was delivered every 2 weeks at 0.01 to 10 mg/kg. General observations from the study: CD4+ and CD8+ blood T cells expanded clonally by week 6 at 0.1 to 3.0 mg/kg. Partial responders at 0.1-3.0 mg/kg had among the lowest clonal expansion. Mean expanded clone counts were higher in CD8+ than CD4+ T cells.

TCRdb's copy holds only in-frame clones and misses some; the assay was immunoSEQ multiplex PCR. The sample records 55,000 to 65,000 clones, around 88% being singletons. The ends were cut back, 5 bases at V and 9 bases at J, with 16 bases in the middle. The CDR3 has 13 amino acids. Germline V gene sequence: CDR1 SGHRS, CDR2 YFSETQ. The input for sequencing was CD4+ or CD8+ T cells sorted from blood, taken in a trial of the OX40 agonist ivuxolimab. This sequence was found in an adult with an advanced solid tumor such as melanoma, head and neck, liver or kidney cancer. The chain carries TRBV5-1 and TRBJ2-3; D is possibly TRBD1 or TRBD2 (5 bases each). CDR3 sequence (DNA): TGCGCCAGCAGTTGGGACGGCCAGACAACGCAGTATTTT. Translating it yields CASSWDGQTTQYF.